Reported below is one T cell receptor (beta chain). This specimen comes from a study of T cell repertoires in cytomegalovirus infection. Germline assignment: CDR1 SGDLS and CDR2 YYNGEE. The CDR3 covers 13 residues. Trimming cost V 0 bases and J 8 bases, with 9 bases left between them. One entry per CDR3 protein results from TCRdb running MiXCR on the reads. The table records some 600,000 distinct CDR3 sequences, 20% to 25% of them present only once. The rearrangement uses TRBV9 and TRBJ2-1; D is uncertain. Sequenced: CD8+ T cells from PBMCs. The sequence was obtained from a human donor in good health (CMV status not recorded). Some clones in this sample may be carry-over from other donors' samples. CDR3 bases: TGTGCCAGCAGCGTAGATCTAATGGATGAGCAGTTCTTC. The encoded protein is CASSVDLMDEQFF. The full variable domain, in which reference TRBV9 and TRBJ2-1 provide the parts outside the CDR3, is DSGVTQTPKHLITATGQRVTLRCSPRSGDLSVYWYQQSLDQGLQFLIQYYNGEERAKGNILERFSAQQFPDLHSELNLSSLELGDSALYFCASSVDLMDEQFFGPGTRLTVL.